This TCR beta chain originates from a study of CD8 T cells in ankylosing spondylitis. The table lists this clonotype with many counts. Its cognate antigen is unknown. The CDR3 sequence is 9 residues long. Whole-study results and caveats: Disease-linked clones were CD8+ and relatively rare in peripheral blood. A TCR beta motif of roughly 8 highly homologous variants seemed to mark ankylosing spondylitis blood. Enrichment of disease-linked clones was reportedly significant in matched ankylosing spondylitis synovial fluid.

Quantitative 5'-RACE was performed with molecular barcodes, and it yielded the TCR beta libraries. Via MiXCR, TCRdb re-called the 5' RACE reads, giving one row per CDR3 protein. This sample carries approximately 69,000 distinct CDR3 sequences, roughly 5.2% of them seen once, and the ten largest clones take roughly 2.3%. Sequenced input: blood, either unsorted or a sorted T cell fraction (not recorded which). The receptor was isolated from a male donor with ankylosing spondylitis or in good health (not recorded which). The V and J genes are TRBV12-2 and TRBJ1-1. TRBV12-2 is a pseudogene segment. DNA for the CDR3: TGTGCAAGTCGCTTACCGGGATTCTTT. It translates to CASRLPGFF.